Included here is one T cell receptor (beta chain) sequence, with context. Its antigen is still unknown. The data stem from a study of T cell responses to AZD1222 COVID-19 vaccine. The assay was immunoSEQ multiplex PCR, and TCRdb's table has in-frame clones only and misses some. The repertoire holds more than 150,000 clones, 92% seen once, with about 10% in the top ten. The junction had 12 bases not matched to a gene; V was cut back by 9 bases and J by 7 bases. Germline V gene sequence: CDR1 ENHRY, CDR2 SYGVKD. The CDR3 extends over 14 amino acids. Study results and caveats: Nearly half of spike-specific TCRs reportedly go after variant regions that carry no mutations. Just a handful of AZD1222 recipients were seropositive at baseline. Mostly white British, mostly female donors; authors suggested clonal diversity may be underestimated.

The material sequenced was peripheral blood, taken on day 0 of AZD1222 vaccination. This rearrangement joins TRBV10-3 to TRBJ1-2; 9 nucleotides align to TRBD1. The TCR sequence derives from an adult in good health. The CDR3 spells CAIYSGQGLSGYTF. In nucleotides, the CDR3 is TGTGCCATATACTCGGGACAGGGTCTTAGTGGCTACACCTTC.